Following are 31 T cell receptor beta chains from one sample sequenced in a study of shared clonotypes between healthy human individuals. CD45RO-negative cells were positively selected for CCR7, leaving out terminally differentiated effector memory CD45RA+ cells. Generated by immunoSEQ multiplex PCR, the TCRdb table keeps only in-frame clones and is missing some. This sample has approximately 2,200,000 clones, with about 93% found just once. The sample taken for sequencing was naive CD8+ T cells from PBMCs. All receptors derive from a man aged 18 to 29 in good health. Some clones in this sample may be carry-over from other donors' samples.

The chain links TRBV28 to TRBJ2-7; 7 bases match TRBD1. J lost 4 bases, V lost 8 bases, and 8 bases had no gene match. The CDR3 spans 13 residues. Germline assignment: CDR1 MDHEN and CDR2 SYDVKM. CDR3 coding DNA: TGTGCCAGCCGTAACCCCAGGGGGTACGAGCAGTACTTC. Its protein is CASRNPRGYEQYF.

This clone has just one count. CDR3 bases: TGTGCCAGCAGTTACGGGATCGCGAACACCGGGGAGCTGTTTTTT. Residues: CASSYGIANTGELFF. The chain uses TRBV6-5 and TRBJ2-2; D remains unclear. CDR1 and CDR2 from the germline V gene are MNHEY and SVGAGI. Trimming removed 2 bases at V and 0 bases at J, with 7 bases between. The CDR3 is 15 residues long.

V gene TRBV6-1 combines with J gene TRBJ1-4; D remains unclear. CDR1 MNHNS and CDR2 SASEGT come from the germline V gene. V was clipped by 2 bases and J by 16 bases, with 20 bases between them. The CDR3 covers 14 residues. CDR3 DNA sequence: TGTGCCAGCAGTGAACGCTGGAACGGTGCCCGGCGGTTTTTT. The encoded protein is CASSERWNGARRFF.

The gene calls are TRBV19 and TRBJ1-4; TRBD1 matches at 10 bases. The V gene end was trimmed by 5 bases and the J gene end by 5 bases; junction bases not matched to a gene: 5. Germline CDR1 is LNHDA and CDR2 is SQIVND (reference sequence). The CDR3 covers 15 residues. The CDR3 DNA follows: TGTGCCAGTAGTCCCCCGGGACAGGGGAATGAAAAACTGTTTTTT. This translates into CASSPPGQGNEKLFF.

Details on this clone: The sample has other DNA sequences that encode this CDR3 too. The rearrangement joins TRBV27 to TRBJ2-7; 12 bases line up with TRBD2. CDR3 length: 15 residues. CDR1 is MNHEY, CDR2 SMNVEV, per germline (reference sequence). The J segment lost 3 bases and the V segment lost 3 bases, leaving 3 bases of the junction unmatched. The CDR3 nucleotides read TGTGCCAGCAGTTTGGGACTAGCGGGCAACTACGAGCAGTACTTC. Translating it yields CASSLGLAGNYEQYF.

The chain carries TRBV15 and TRBJ1-5, with no clear D. This CDR3 comprises 14 residues. From germline, CDR1 is LNHNV and CDR2 YYDKDF (reference sequence). Deletions cut 2 bases from V and 0 bases from J, with 5 bases between. The CDR3 loop is CATSRRYSNQPQHF. DNA of the CDR3: TGTGCCACCAGCAGACGGTATAGCAATCAGCCCCAGCATTTT. The whole variable domain, filled in from reference TRBV15 and TRBJ1-5, reads DAMVIQNPRYQVTQFGKPVTLSCSQTLNHNVMYWYQQKSSQAPKLLFHYYDKDFNNEADTPDNFQSRRPNTSFCFLDIRSPGLGDTAMYLCATSRRYSNQPQHFGDGTRLSIL.

The chain uses TRBV7-9 and TRBJ2-1, with TRBD1 matching 10 bases. The V and J ends lost 4 bases and 0 bases, in that order; junction bases with no gene match: 3. Germline CDR1 is SEHNR and CDR2 is FQNEAQ (reference sequence). The CDR3 is 16 amino acids. The chain's CDR3 is CASSSGQGVSYNEQFF. DNA for the CDR3: TGTGCCAGCAGCTCCGGACAGGGGGTCTCCTACAATGAGCAGTTCTTC.

J is TRBJ2-7 and V is TRBV29-1; tentatively, D is TRBD2 (6 bases). Germline loops: CDR1 SQVTM, CDR2 ANQGSEA. V was shortened by 2 bases and J by 0 bases, with 17 bases between the two germline ends. There are 16 residues in the CDR3. CDR3 nucleotides: TGCAGCGTTGAAAGTTCGGAGGGCCCATACTCCTACGAGCAGTACTTC. This sequence encodes CSVESSEGPYSYEQYF.

V usage is TRBV27 and J usage is TRBJ1-5; TRBD1 matches at 12 bases. There are 17 residues in the CDR3. Trimming cost V 1 base and J 7 bases; bases outside gene matches: 8. Germline CDR1 MNHEY, CDR2 SMNVEV (reference sequence). CDR3 coding DNA: TGTGCCAGCAGTTTATACCCCCCGGGACAGGGGGCGCAGCCCCAGCATTTT. Protein product: CASSLYPPGQGAQPQHF.

V gene TRBV9 combines with J gene TRBJ2-3; 7 bases line up with TRBD2. Trimming at V came to 3 bases and at J to 4 bases, leaving 8 bases not matched to a gene. CDR1 SGDLS and CDR2 YYNGEE come from the germline V gene. This CDR3 contains 15 residues. The CDR3 reads CASSGSGSPADTQYF. CDR3 nucleotides: TGTGCCAGCAGCGGTAGCGGGTCTCCGGCAGATACGCAGTATTTT.

This clone was seen more than once but under ten times. The CDR3: CASSPWDDSHEQYF. CDR3 in DNA: TGTGCCAGCAGCCCCTGGGACGATTCCCACGAGCAGTACTTC. J is TRBJ2-7 and V is TRBV5-5; D could derive from TRBD1 or TRBD2 (5 bases each). CDR1 is SGHKS, CDR2 YYEKEE, per germline (reference sequence). The V and J ends lost 4 bases and 5 bases respectively, with 16 bases between them. The CDR3 length is 14 residues.

The genes are TRBV2 and TRBJ2-3; D uncertain. In germline, CDR1 is SNHLY, CDR2 FYNNEI. V lost 8 bases and J lost 6, with 6 bases in between. CDR3 length equals 10 residues. In DNA, the CDR3 is TGTGCCAGCGAGTGGGATACGCAGTATTTT. The encoded protein is CASEWDTQYF.

This clone was found once. The genes are TRBV28 and TRBJ2-7; 8 bases agree with TRBD2. In germline, CDR1 is MDHEN, CDR2 SYDVKM. V gave up 6 bases and J gave up 3 bases; unmatched junction bases: 7. There are 14 residues in the CDR3. In DNA form, the CDR3 reads TGTGCCAGCAGCTATAGCGGGGCCTACTACGAGCAGTACTTC. It translates to CASSYSGAYYEQYF.

The chain links TRBV4-1 to TRBJ1-4; D uncertain. Germline V gene data show CDR1 as MGHRA and CDR2 as YSYEKL. V was trimmed by 2 bases and J by 3 bases, leaving 10 bases between them. The CDR3 loop spans 15 amino acids. The CDR3 sequence: CASSQITEANEKLFF. CDR3 nucleotides: TGCGCCAGCAGCCAAATAACAGAGGCTAATGAAAAACTGTTTTTT.

This chain links TRBV18 with TRBJ1-2; tentative D call: TRBD1 (5 bases). There are 15 residues in the CDR3. Trimming stripped 4 bases from V and 6 bases from J, with 18 bases between. Germline V gene data show CDR1 as KGHSH and CDR2 as LQKENI. This chain's CDR3 is CASSRSPLRGDGYTF. The CDR3 nucleotides are TGTGCCAGCTCACGGAGCCCTCTCCGGGGGGATGGCTACACCTTC.

The V gene is TRBV28, the J gene TRBJ2-4; a possible D gene is TRBD2 (6 bases). The ends were cut back, 3 bases at V and 4 bases at J, with 19 bases in the middle. From germline, CDR1 is MDHEN and CDR2 SYDVKM. This CDR3 contains 17 residues. CDR3 loop: CASSFSPKLAEKNIQYF. CDR3 nucleotide sequence: TGTGCCAGCAGTTTCTCCCCGAAACTAGCTGAGAAAAACATTCAGTACTTC.

This chain connects TRBV7-9 to TRBJ2-2; the match to TRBD2 covers 8 bases. Germline lookup yields CDR1 SEHNR and CDR2 FQNEAQ (reference sequence). The CDR3 runs to 17 residues. Losses at the gene ends were 4 bases for V and 6 bases for J; bases not matched to a gene: 13. The CDR3 spells CASSSSLLAGYSGELFF. The CDR3 DNA reads TGTGCCAGCAGCTCTAGTCTATTAGCGGGATACTCCGGGGAGCTGTTTTTT. Full variable domain (outside the CDR3, taken from reference TRBV7-9 and TRBJ2-2): DTGVSQNPRHKITKRGQNVTFRCDPISEHNRLYWYRQTLGQGPEFLTYFQNEAQLEKSRLLSDRFSAERPKGSFSTLEIQRTEQGDSAMYLCASSSSLLAGYSGELFFGEGSRLTVL.

The CDR3 nucleotides are TGTGCCAGCAGTTTGCTCCAGGCAGGGGGCATTGAGCAGTACTTC. It codes for CASSLLQAGGIEQYF. This sequence joins TRBV27 and TRBJ2-7; TRBD1 matches 8 bases. Germline V CDR1 and CDR2: MNHEY, SMNVEV (reference sequence). Trimming at V came to 3 bases and at J to 7 bases, leaving 11 bases not matched to a gene. This CDR3 has 15 residues.

This chain joins TRBV11-2 and TRBJ2-2; tentative D call: TRBD2 (7 bases). This CDR3 comprises 16 residues. Germline V gives CDR1 SGHAT, CDR2 FQNNGV. V shed 4 bases and J shed 7 bases, with 19 bases lying between them. The CDR3 DNA follows: TGTGCCAGCAGCTCCTGGGGGGGGCGAGCTGTCGGGGAGCTGTTTTTT. It encodes CASSSWGGRAVGELFF.

Remarks on this clone: The same CDR3 also results from other DNA sequences found in this sample. The gene calls are TRBV25-1 and TRBJ2-3; no clear D. The germline V and J ends were trimmed by 7 bases and 4 bases, with 3 bases remaining between them. The CDR3 consists of 10 residues. Germline values: CDR1 MGHDK, CDR2 SYGVNS. This chain's CDR3 is CASKADTQYF. CDR3 nucleotide sequence: TGTGCCAGCAAGGCAGATACGCAGTATTTT.

Points on this clone: The sample holds other DNA sequences that translate to the same CDR3. J is TRBJ2-7 and V is TRBV5-6, with D hard to call. Per the germline V gene, CDR1 is SGHDT and CDR2 is YYEEEE. Trimming took 0 bases from V and 4 from J, leaving 5 bases between them. The CDR3 covers 12 residues. The CDR3 DNA follows: TGTGCCAGCAGCTTGGGGCAGTACGAGCAGTACTTC. Translation: CASSLGQYEQYF.

J is TRBJ2-1 and V is TRBV7-9; the D gene could be TRBD1 or TRBD2 (6 bases each). V dropped 8 bases and J dropped 0 bases, with 26 bases sitting between them. CDR1 is SEHNR and CDR2 is FQNEAQ in the germline V gene (reference sequence). This CDR3 has 19 residues. DNA of the CDR3: TGTGCCAGCGGCGGAGGGGGGCGTCAGACCGGATTCTCCTACAATGAGCAGTTCTTC. It yields the protein CASGGGGRQTGFSYNEQFF.

V gene TRBV15 combines with J gene TRBJ1-2; no firm D call. This CDR3 is built from 16 residues. V gave up 0 bases and J gave up 6 bases, with 17 bases separating them. CDR1 is LNHNV and CDR2 is YYDKDF in the germline V gene (reference sequence). CDR3 residues: CATSRDNPSTVDGYTF. The DNA for the CDR3 is TGTGCCACCAGCAGAGATAATCCCAGCACGGTAGATGGCTACACCTTC.

This chain links TRBV7-3 with TRBJ2-2; D might be TRBD1 (6 bases). Germline loops: CDR1 SGHTA, CDR2 FQGTGA. Trimming stripped 4 bases from V and 6 bases from J, with 15 bases between. The CDR3 has 15 residues. This CDR3 reads CASSSPGERAGELFF. CDR3 in DNA: TGTGCCAGCAGCTCCCCAGGGGAAAGGGCCGGGGAGCTGTTTTTT.

The gene calls are TRBV9 and TRBJ1-3; D remains unclear. This CDR3 region has 15 residues. V shed 0 bases and J shed 0 bases, with 7 bases lying between them. Germline V gene sequence: CDR1 SGDLS, CDR2 YYNGEE. CDR3 DNA sequence: TGTGCCAGCAGCGTAGGGGCTCTCTCTGGAAACACCATATATTTT. The encoded protein is CASSVGALSGNTIYF.

The chain employs TRBV28 and TRBJ1-2, with 9 bases lining up with TRBD1. Germline V gene sequence: CDR1 MDHEN, CDR2 SYDVKM. The CDR3 loop spans 16 amino acids. Trimming cost V 2 bases and J 7 bases; bases outside gene matches: 11. The CDR3 sequence: CASSLDRDRESGGYTF. The CDR3, as DNA: TGTGCCAGCAGTTTAGACCGGGACAGGGAATCCGGTGGCTACACCTTC.

V gene TRBV2 combines with J gene TRBJ1-4; no clear D. There are 11 residues in the CDR3. Trimming cost V 7 bases and J 8 bases, with 8 bases left between them. Germline V gene sequence: CDR1 SNHLY, CDR2 FYNNEI. The CDR3 nucleotides are TGTGCCAGCATCCTCGGGGAAAAACTGTTTTTT. Protein product: CASILGEKLFF.

The chain carries TRBV11-2 and TRBJ1-1; the D is unclear. This CDR3 region has 15 residues. CDR1 and CDR2 (germline): SGHAT, FQNNGV. The V and J ends lost 5 bases and 5 bases respectively, with 18 bases between them. The CDR3 here is CASSLTKGGWTEAFF. DNA for the CDR3: TGTGCCAGCAGCCTGACGAAGGGAGGATGGACTGAAGCTTTCTTT.

The chain carries TRBV6-6 and TRBJ2-3; TRBD1 aligns across 9 bases. V dropped 5 bases and J dropped 4; count of bases not matched to a gene: 7. The CDR3 loop spans 15 amino acids. Germline V lookup: CDR1 MNHNY, CDR2 SVGAGI (reference sequence). CDR3 DNA: TGTGCCAGCAGTGTCCTGGGACAGGGCCCAGATACGCAGTATTTT. Translated: CASSVLGQGPDTQYF.

Notes on this clone: Within the sample, other DNA sequences also encode this same CDR3. The CDR3 sequence: CASSGGRYNEQFF. The CDR3 nucleotides read TGTGCCAGCAGCGGAGGGCGATACAATGAGCAGTTCTTC. V is TRBV5-6 and J is TRBJ2-1; D may be TRBD2 (6 bases). Between the trimmed V and J ends, which lost 4 bases and 4 bases, there was a span of 9 bases. This CDR3 is built from 13 residues. The germline CDR1 and CDR2 sequences are SGHDT and YYEEEE.

This rearrangement joins TRBV11-2 to TRBJ2-5; the match to TRBD1 covers 7 bases. Germline CDR1 is SGHAT and CDR2 is FQNNGV. This CDR3 contains 15 residues. The V and J ends lost 6 bases and 1 base, in that order; junction bases with no gene match: 8. The CDR3: CASSQKTGPQETQYF. The CDR3 DNA is TGTGCCAGCAGTCAAAAGACAGGGCCCCAAGAGACCCAGTACTTC. Full variable domain (rest looked up from reference TRBV11-2 and TRBJ2-5): EAGVAQSPRYKIIEKRQSVAFWCNPISGHATLYWYQQILGQGPKLLIQFQNNGVVDDSQLPKDRFSAERLKGVDSTLKIQPAKLEDSAVYLCASSQKTGPQETQYFGPGTRLLVL.